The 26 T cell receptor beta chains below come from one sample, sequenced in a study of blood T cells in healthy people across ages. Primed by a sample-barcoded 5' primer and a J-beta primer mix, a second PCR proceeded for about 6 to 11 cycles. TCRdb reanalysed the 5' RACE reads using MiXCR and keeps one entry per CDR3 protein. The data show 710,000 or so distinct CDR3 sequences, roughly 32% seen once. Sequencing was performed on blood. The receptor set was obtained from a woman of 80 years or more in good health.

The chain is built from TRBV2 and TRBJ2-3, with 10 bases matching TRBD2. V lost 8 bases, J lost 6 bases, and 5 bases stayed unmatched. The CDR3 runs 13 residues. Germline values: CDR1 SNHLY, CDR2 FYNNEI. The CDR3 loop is CASGLAGADTQYF. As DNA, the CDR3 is TGTGCCAGCGGGCTAGCGGGGGCCGATACGCAGTATTTT.

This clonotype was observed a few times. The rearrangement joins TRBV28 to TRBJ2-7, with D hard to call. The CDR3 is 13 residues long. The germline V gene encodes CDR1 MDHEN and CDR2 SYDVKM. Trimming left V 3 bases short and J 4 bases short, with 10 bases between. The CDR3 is CASSFTHPYEQYF. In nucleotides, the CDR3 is TGTGCCAGCAGTTTTACCCACCCATACGAGCAGTACTTC.

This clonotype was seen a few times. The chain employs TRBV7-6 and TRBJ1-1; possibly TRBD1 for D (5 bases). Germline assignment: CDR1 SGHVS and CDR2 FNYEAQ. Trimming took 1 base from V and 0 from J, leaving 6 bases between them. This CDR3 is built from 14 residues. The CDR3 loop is CASSLEGVNTEAFF. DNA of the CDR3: TGTGCCAGCAGCTTAGAAGGGGTGAACACTGAAGCTTTCTTT.

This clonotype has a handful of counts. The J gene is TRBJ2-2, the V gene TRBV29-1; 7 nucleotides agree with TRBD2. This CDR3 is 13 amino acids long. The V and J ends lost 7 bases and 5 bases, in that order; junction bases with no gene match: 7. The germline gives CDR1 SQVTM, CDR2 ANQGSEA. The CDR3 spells CSASGLTTGELFF. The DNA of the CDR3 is TGCAGCGCCTCGGGACTAACAACCGGGGAGCTGTTTTTT.

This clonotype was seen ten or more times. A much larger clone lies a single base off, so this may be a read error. The chain's CDR3 is CASSLTGAGANVRTF. For the CDR3, the DNA is TGCGCCAGCAGCTTGACAGGGGCCGGGGCCAACGTCCGGACTTTC. The V gene is TRBV5-1, the J gene TRBJ2-6; 7 bases map to TRBD1. CDR1 is SGHRS and CDR2 is YFSETQ in the germline V gene. The CDR3 contains 15 residues.

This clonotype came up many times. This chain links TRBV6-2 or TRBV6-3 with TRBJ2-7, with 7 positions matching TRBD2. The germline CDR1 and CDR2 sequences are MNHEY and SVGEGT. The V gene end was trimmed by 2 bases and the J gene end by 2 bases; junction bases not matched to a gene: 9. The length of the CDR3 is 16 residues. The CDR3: CASSYPISGMTYEQYF. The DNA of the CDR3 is TGTGCCAGCAGTTACCCGATCAGCGGGATGACCTACGAGCAGTACTTC.

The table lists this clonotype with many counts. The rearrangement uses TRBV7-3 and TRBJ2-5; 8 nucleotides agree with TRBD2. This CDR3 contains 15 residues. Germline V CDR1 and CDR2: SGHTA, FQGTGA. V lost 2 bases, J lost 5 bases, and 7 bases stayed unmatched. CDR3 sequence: CASSLGAGGTETQYF. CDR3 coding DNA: TGTGCCAGCAGCTTAGGGGCGGGGGGTACGGAGACCCAGTACTTC. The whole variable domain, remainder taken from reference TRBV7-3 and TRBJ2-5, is GAGVSQTPSNKVTEKGKYVELRCDPISGHTALYWYRQSLGQGPEFLIYFQGTGAADDSGLPNDRFFAVRPEGSVSTLKIQRTERGDSAVYLCASSLGAGGTETQYFGPGTRLLVL.

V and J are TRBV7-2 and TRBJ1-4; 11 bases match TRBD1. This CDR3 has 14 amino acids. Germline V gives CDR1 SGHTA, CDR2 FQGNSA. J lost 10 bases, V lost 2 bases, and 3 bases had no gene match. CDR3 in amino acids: CASSLYGQGAKLFF. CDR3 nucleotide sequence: TGTGCCAGCAGCTTATACGGACAGGGGGCAAAACTGTTTTTT.

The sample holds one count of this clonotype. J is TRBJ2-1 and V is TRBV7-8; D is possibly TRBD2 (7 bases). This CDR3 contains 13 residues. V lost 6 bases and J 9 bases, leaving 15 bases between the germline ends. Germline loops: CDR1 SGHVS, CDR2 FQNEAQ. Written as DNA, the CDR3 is TGTGCCAGCAGGCCGGGGGGCAGGGGTGAGCAGTTCTTC. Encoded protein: CASRPGGRGEQFF.

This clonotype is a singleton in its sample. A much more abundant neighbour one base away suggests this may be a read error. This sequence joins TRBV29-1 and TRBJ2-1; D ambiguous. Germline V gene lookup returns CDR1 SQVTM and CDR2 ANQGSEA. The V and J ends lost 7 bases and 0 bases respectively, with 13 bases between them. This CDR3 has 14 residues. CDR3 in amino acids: CSGYRILSYNEQFF. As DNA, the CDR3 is TGCAGCGGATATCGGATACTCTCCTACAATGAGCAGTTCTTC.

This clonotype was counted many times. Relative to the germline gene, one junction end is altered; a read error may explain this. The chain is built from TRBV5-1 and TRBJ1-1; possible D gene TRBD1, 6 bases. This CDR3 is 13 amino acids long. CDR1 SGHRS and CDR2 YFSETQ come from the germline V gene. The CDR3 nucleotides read TGTGCCAGCAGCTTGGGGGCGCGGACTGAAGCTTTCTTT. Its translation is CASSLGARTEAFF.

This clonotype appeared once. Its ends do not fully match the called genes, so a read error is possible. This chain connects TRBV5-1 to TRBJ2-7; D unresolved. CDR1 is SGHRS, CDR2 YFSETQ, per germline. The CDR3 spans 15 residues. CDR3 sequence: CAGSLGGARSYEQYF. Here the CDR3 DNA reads TGCGCCGGCAGTTTGGGTGGCGCCAGATCCTACGAGCAGTACTTC.

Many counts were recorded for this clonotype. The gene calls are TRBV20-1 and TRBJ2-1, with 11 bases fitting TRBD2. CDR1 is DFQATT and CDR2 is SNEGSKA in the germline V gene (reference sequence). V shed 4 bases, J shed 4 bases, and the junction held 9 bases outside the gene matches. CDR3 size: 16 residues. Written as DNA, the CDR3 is TGCAGTGCTATATCCTCTAGCGGGGGGTTTTACAATGAGCAGTTCTTC. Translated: CSAISSSGGFYNEQFF.

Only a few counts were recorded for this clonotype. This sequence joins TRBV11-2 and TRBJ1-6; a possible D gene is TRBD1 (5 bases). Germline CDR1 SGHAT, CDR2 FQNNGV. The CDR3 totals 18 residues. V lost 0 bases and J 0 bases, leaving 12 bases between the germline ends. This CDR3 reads CASSLDPGMSSYNSPLHF. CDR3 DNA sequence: TGTGCCAGCAGCTTAGATCCAGGGATGAGCTCCTATAATTCACCCCTCCACTTT.

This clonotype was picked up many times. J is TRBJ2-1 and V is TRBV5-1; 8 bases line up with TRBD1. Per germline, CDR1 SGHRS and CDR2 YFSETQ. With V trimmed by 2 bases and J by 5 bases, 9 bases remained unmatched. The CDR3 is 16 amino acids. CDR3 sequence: CASSFSSYRGDNEQFF. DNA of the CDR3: TGCGCCAGCAGCTTTTCCTCCTACAGGGGGGACAATGAGCAGTTCTTC.

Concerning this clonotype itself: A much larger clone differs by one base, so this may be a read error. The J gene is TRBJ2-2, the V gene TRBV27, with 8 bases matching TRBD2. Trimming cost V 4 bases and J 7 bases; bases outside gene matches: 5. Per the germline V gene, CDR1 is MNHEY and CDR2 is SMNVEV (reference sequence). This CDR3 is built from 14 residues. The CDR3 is CASSWGRGVGELFF. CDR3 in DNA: TGTGCCAGCAGTTGGGGGCGGGGGGTCGGGGAGCTGTTTTTT.

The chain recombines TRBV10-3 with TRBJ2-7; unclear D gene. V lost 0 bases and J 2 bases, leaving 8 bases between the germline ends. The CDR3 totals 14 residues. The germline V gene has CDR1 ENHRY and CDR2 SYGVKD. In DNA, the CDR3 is TGTGCCATCAGTGAGTCCTGGGCGGCCTACGAGCAGTACTTC. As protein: CAISESWAAYEQYF.

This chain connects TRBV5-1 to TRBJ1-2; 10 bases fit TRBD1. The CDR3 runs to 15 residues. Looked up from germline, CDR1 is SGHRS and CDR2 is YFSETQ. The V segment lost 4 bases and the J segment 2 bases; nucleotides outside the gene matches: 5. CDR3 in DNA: TGCGCCAGCAGCGCGGGGGACAGGGGCAACTATGGCTACACCTTC. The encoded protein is CASSAGDRGNYGYTF. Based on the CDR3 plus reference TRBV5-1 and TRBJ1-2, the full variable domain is KAGVTQTPRYLIKTRGQQVTLSCSPISGHRSVSWYQQTPGQGLQFLFEYFSETQRNKGNFPGRFSGRQFSNSRSEMNVSTLELGDSALYLCASSAGDRGNYGYTFGSGTRLTVV.

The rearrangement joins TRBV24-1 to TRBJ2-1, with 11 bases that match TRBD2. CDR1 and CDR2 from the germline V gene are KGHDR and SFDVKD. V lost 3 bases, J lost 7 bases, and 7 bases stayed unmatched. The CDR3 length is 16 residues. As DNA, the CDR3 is TGTGCCACCAGTGATCTTAGCGGGGGGGTTGTTAATGAGCAGTTCTTC. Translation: CATSDLSGGVVNEQFF.

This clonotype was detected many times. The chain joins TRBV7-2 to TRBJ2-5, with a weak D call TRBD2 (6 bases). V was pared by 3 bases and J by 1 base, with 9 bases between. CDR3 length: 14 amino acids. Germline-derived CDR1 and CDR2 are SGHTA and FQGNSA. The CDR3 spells CASSFVGGQETQYF. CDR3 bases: TGTGCCAGCAGCTTTGTGGGGGGCCAAGAGACCCAGTACTTC.

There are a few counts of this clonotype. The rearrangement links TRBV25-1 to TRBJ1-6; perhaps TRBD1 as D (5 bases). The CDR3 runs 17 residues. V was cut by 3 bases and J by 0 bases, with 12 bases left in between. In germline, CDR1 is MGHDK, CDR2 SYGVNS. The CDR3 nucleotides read TGTGCCAGCAGTGAGGGACTGACTGTCTCCTATAATTCACCCCTCCACTTT. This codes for CASSEGLTVSYNSPLHF.

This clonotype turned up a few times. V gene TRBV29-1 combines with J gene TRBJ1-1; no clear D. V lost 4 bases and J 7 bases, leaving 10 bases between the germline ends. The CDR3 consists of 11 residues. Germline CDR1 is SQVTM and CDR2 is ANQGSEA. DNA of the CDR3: TGCAGCGTTGCCTTACTGCGTGAAGCTTTCTTT. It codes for CSVALLREAFF.

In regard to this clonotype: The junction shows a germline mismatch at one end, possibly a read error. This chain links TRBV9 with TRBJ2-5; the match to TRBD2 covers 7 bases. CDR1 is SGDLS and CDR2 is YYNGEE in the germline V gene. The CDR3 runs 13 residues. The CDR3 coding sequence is TGTGCCCGCAGCGGGACGGGGAGAGAGACCCAGTACTTC. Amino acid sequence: CARSGTGRETQYF.

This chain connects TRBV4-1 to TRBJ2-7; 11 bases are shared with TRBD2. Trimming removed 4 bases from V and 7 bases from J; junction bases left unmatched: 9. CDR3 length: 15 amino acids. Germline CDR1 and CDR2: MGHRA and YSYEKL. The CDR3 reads CASSLSGGAWNEQYF. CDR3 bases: TGCGCCAGCAGCCTTAGCGGGGGGGCGTGGAATGAGCAGTACTTC.

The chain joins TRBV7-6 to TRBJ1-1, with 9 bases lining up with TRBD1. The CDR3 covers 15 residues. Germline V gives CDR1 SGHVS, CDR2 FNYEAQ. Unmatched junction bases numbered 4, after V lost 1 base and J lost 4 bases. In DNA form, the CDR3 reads TGTGCCAGCAGCTTAGGCCCACAGGGGGCCACTGAAGCTTTCTTT. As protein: CASSLGPQGATEAFF.

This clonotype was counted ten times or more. The CDR3: CASSLDDFFTDTQYF. CDR3 nucleotide sequence: TGTGCCAGCAGCTTAGACGACTTTTTCACAGATACGCAGTATTTT. The J gene is TRBJ2-3, the V gene TRBV11-2, with D uncertain. The CDR3 covers 15 residues. The V end was cut by 0 bases, the J end by 2 bases, with 9 bases between. Germline assignment: CDR1 SGHAT and CDR2 FQNNGV. Variable domain in full (rest from reference TRBV11-2 and TRBJ2-3): EAGVAQSPRYKIIEKRQSVAFWCNPISGHATLYWYQQILGQGPKLLIQFQNNGVVDDSQLPKDRFSAERLKGVDSTLKIQPAKLEDSAVYLCASSLDDFFTDTQYFGPGTRLTVL.